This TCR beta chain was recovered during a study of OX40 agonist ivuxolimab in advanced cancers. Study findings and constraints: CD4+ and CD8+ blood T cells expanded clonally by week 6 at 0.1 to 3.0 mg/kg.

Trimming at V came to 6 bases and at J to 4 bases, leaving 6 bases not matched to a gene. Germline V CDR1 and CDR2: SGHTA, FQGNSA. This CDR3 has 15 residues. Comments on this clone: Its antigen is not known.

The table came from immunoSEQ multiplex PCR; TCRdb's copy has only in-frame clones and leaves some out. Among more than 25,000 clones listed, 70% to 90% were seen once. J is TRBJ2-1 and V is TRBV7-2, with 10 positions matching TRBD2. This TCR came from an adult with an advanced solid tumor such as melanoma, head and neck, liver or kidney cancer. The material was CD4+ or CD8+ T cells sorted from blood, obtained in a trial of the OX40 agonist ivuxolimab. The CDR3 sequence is CASSKLAGMYNEQFF. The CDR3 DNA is TGTGCCAGCAGTAAACTAGCGGGGATGTACAATGAGCAGTTCTTC.